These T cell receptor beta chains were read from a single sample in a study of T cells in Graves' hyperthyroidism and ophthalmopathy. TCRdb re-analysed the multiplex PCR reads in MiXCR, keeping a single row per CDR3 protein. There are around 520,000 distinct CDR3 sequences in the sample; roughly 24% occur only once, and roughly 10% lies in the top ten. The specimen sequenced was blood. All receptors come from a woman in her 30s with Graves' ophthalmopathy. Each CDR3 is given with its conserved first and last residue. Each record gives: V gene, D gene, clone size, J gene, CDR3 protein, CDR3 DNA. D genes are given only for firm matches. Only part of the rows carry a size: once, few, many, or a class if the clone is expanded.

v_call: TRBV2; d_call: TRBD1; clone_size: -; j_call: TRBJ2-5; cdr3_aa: CAGRRGLDLAQYF; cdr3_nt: TGTGCCGGCCGAAGGGGGCTCGACTTAGCCCAGTACTTC
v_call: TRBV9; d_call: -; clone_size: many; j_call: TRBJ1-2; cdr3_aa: CASSVSLHSAVDGYTF; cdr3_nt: TGTGCCAGCAGCGTCTCTCTCCATAGCGCGGTGGATGGCTACACCTTC
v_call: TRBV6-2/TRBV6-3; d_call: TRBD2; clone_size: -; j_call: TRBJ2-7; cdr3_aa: CASGTSYEQYF; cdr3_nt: TGTGCCAGCGGGACTAGCTACGAGCAGTACTTC
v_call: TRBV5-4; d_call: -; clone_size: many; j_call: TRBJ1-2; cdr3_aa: CASSPPLPNYGYTF; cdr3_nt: TGTGCCAGCAGCCCGCCGTTACCTAACTATGGCTACACCTTC
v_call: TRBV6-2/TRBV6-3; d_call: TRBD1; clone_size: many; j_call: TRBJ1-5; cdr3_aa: CASSPLWTGTPNQPQHF; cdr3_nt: TGTGCCAGCAGTCCACTTTGGACAGGGACTCCGAATCAGCCCCAGCATTTT
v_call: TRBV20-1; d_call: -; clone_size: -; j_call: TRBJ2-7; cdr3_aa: CSASEGAQREQYF; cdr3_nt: TGCAGTGCTAGCGAAGGGGCGCAGAGGGAGCAGTACTTC
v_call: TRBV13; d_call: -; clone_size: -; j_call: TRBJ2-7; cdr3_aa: CASSLRTNTYEQYF; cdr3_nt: TGTGCCAGCAGCCTAAGGACGAACACCTACGAGCAGTACTTC
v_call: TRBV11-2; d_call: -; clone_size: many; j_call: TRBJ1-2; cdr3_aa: CASSLADRYGYTF; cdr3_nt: TGTGCCAGCAGCCTAGCCGACAGATATGGCTACACCTTC
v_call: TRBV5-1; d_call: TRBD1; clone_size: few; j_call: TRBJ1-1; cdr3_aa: CASSFEQGLVMGSEAFF; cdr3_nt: TGCGCCAGCAGCTTTGAACAGGGGCTAGTAATGGGGTCTGAAGCTTTCTTT
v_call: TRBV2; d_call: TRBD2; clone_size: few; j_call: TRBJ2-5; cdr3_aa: CASSTGTSGGFQGETQYF; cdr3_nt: TGTGCCAGCAGTACCGGGACTAGCGGGGGATTTCAGGGGGAGACCCAGTACTTC
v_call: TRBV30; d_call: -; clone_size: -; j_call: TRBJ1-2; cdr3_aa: CAWSIQGIYGYTF; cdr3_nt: TGTGCCTGGTCTATTCAGGGTATCTATGGCTACACCTTC
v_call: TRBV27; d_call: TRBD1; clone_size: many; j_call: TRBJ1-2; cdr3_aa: CASSLLGTGGTTFYGYTF; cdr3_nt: TGTGCCAGCAGTTTACTCGGGACAGGGGGCACAACCTTCTATGGCTACACCTTC
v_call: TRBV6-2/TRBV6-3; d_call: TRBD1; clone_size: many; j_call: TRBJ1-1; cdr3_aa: CASSSGQGSVNTEAFF; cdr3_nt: TGTGCCAGCAGTTCCGGACAGGGGTCTGTGAACACTGAAGCTTTCTTT
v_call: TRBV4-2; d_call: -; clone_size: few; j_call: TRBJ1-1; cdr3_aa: CASSQVVRDSAEAFF; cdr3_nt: TGTGCCAGCAGCCAAGTTGTAAGGGACTCCGCTGAAGCTTTCTTT
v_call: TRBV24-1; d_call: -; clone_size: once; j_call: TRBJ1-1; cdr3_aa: CATSDSHSQAFF; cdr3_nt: TGTGCCACCAGTGATTCCCACTCACAAGCTTTCTTT
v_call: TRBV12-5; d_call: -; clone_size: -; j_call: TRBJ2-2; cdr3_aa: CASGPGLNTGELFF; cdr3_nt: TGTGCTAGTGGTCCCGGACTAAACACCGGGGAGCTGTTTTTT
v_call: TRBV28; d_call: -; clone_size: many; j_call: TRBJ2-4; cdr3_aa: CASSLRVAKNIKYF; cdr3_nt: TGTGCCAGCAGCCTCAGAGTGGCCAAAAACATTAAGTACTTC
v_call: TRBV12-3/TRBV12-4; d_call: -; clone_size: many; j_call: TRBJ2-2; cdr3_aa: CASRGGAVIGELFF; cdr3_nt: TGTGCCAGCAGAGGGGGGGCTGTAATCGGGGAGCTGTTTTTT
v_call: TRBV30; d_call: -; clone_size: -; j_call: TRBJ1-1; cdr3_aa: CAWSLASQAFF; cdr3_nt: TGTGCCTGGAGCCTGGCCAGTCAAGCTTTCTTT
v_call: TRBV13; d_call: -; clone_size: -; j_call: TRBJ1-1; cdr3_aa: CASSLGGARNTEAFF; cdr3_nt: TGTGCCAGCAGCTTAGGAGGGGCCAGGAACACTGAAGCTTTCTTT
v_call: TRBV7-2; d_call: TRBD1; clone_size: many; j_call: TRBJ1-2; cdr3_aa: CASSLLQGFYGYTF; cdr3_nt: TGTGCCAGCAGCTTGTTACAGGGGTTCTATGGCTACACCTTC
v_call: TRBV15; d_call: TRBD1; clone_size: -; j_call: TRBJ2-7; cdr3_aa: CATSRSRQGQYF; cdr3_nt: TGTGCCACCAGCAGAAGCCGACAGGGCCAGTACTTC
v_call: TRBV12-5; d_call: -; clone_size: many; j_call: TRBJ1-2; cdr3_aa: CASAYGPFGGYTF; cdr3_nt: TGTGCTAGTGCCTACGGGCCTTTCGGGGGCTACACCTTC
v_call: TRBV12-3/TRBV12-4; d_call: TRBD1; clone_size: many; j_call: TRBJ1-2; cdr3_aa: CASTLGQGPYGYTF; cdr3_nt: TGTGCCAGCACCTTGGGACAGGGCCCCTATGGCTACACCTTC
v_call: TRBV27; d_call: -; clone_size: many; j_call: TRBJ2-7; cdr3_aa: CASGLQGLHEQYF; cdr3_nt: TGTGCCAGCGGGCTACAGGGTCTACACGAGCAGTACTTC
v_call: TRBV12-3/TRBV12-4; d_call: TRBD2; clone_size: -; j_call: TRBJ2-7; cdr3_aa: CASTAGGPTGEQYF; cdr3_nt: TGTGCCAGCACCGCGGGAGGGCCGACGGGGGAGCAGTACTTC
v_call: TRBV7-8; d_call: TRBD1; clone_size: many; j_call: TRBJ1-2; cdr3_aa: CASSLTIGTGGGYTF; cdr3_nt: TGTGCCAGCAGCCTTACCATCGGGACAGGGGGAGGCTACACCTTC
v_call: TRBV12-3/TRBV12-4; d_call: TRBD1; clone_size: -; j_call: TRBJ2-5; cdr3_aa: CASSSEYRDRETQYF; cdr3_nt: TGTGCCAGCAGCTCCGAGTACCGGGACAGAGAGACCCAGTACTTC
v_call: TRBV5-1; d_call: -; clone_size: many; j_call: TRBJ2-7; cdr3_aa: CASKVSGAYEQYF; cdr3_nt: TGCGCCAGCAAGGTATCGGGGGCCTACGAGCAGTACTTC
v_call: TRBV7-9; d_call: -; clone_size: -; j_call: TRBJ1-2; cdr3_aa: CASSFGRRYYGYTF; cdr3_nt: TGTGCCAGCAGTTTCGGCAGACGATACTATGGCTACACCTTC
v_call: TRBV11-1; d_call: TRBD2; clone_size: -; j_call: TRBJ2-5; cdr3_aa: CASSLGIAGEGQETQYF; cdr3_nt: TGTGCCAGCAGCTTAGGGATAGCGGGAGAAGGGCAAGAGACCCAGTACTTC
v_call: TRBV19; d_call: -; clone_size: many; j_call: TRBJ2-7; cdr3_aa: CASRGGPEQYF; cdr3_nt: TGTGCCAGCCGTGGAGGGCCCGAGCAGTACTTC
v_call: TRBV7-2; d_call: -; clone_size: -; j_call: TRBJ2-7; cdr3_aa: CASSLSDSSLYEQYF; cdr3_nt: TGTGCCAGCAGCCTCAGTGACTCGTCCCTCTACGAGCAGTACTTC
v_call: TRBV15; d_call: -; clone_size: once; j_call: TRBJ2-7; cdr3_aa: CATSRSGNYEQYF; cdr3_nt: TGTGCCACCAGCAGGTCAGGGAACTACGAGCAGTACTTC
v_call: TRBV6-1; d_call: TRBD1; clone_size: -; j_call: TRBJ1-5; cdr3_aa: CASSPAWTGWNQPQHF; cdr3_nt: TGTGCCAGCAGCCCCGCGTGGACAGGGTGGAATCAGCCCCAGCATTTT
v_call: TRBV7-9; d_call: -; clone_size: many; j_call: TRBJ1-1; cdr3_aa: CASSASGRMNTEAFF; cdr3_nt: TGTGCCAGCAGCGCGTCGGGACGGATGAACACTGAAGCTTTCTTT
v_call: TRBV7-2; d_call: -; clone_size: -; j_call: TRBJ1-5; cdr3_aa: CASSVYDQPQHF; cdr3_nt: TGTGCCAGCAGCGTATATGATCAGCCGCAGCATTTT
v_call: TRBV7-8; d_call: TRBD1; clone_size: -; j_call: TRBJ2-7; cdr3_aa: CASRTRTGREQYF; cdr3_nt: TGTGCCAGCAGAACCCGGACAGGGCGCGAGCAGTACTTC
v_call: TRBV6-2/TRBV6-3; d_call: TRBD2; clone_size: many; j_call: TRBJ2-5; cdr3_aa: CASTGGQETQYF; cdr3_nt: TGTGCCAGCACCGGGGGGCAAGAGACCCAGTACTTC
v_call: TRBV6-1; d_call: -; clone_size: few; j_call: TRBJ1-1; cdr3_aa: CASSTGGAGPEAFF; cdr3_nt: TGTGCCAGCAGTACGGGGGGGGCAGGGCCAGAAGCTTTCTTT
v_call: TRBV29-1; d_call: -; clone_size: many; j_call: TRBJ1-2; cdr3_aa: CSVGTDSNYGYTF; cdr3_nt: TGCAGCGTTGGGACGGACAGTAACTATGGCTACACCTTC
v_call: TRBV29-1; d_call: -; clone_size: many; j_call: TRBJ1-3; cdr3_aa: CSVGGGFDTIYF; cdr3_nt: TGCAGCGTTGGTGGGGGATTCGACACCATATATTTT
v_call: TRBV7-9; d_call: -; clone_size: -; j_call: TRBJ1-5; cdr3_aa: CASSLMASSNQPQHF; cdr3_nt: TGTGCCAGCAGCTTAATGGCTTCTAGCAATCAGCCCCAGCATTTT
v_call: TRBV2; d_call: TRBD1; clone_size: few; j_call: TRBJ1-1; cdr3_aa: CASSGRTGGGTEAFF; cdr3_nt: TGTGCCAGCAGTGGTCGGACAGGTGGCGGCACTGAAGCTTTCTTT
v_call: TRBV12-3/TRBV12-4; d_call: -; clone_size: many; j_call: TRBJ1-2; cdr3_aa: CASSFAAGGYTF; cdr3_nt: TGTGCCAGCAGTTTTGCGGCGGGGGGCTACACCTTC
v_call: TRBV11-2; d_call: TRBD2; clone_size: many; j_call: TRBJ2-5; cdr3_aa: CASSLAGGSETQYF; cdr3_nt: TGTGCCAGCAGTTTAGCGGGGGGTTCTGAGACCCAGTACTTC
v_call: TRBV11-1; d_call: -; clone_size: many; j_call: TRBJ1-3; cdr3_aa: CASSPDRRGPGNTIYF; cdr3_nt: TGTGCCAGCAGCCCAGACCGACGGGGACCTGGAAACACCATATATTTT
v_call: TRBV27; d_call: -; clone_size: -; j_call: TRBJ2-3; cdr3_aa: CASSRTGAARTQYF; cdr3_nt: TGTGCCAGCAGTCGGACTGGCGCGGCTCGTACGCAGTATTTT
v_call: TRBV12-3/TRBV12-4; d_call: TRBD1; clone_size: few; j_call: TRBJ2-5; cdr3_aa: CASSFSGQVQYF; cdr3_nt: TGTGCCAGCAGTTTCAGCGGACAGGTCCAGTACTTC
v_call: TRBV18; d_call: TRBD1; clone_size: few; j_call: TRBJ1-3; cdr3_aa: CASSGQGAGNTIYF; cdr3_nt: TGTGCCAGCTCAGGACAGGGGGCTGGAAACACCATATATTTT
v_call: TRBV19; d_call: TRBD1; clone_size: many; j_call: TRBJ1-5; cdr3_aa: CASSIGTVPQPQHF; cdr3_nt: TGTGCCAGTAGTATCGGGACAGTTCCTCAGCCCCAGCATTTT
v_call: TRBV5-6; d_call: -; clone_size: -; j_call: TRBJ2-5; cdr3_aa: CASSPVGAGETQYF; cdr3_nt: TGTGCCAGCAGCCCCGTCGGTGCAGGGGAGACCCAGTACTTC
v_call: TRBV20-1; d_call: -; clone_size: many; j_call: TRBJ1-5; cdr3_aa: CSGARSDQPQHF; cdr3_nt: TGCAGTGGAGCCAGGTCCGATCAGCCCCAGCATTTT
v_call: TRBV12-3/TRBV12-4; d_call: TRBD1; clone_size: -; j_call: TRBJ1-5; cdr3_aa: CASSFSQGWEPQHF; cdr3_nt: TGTGCCAGCAGTTTTTCACAGGGGTGGGAGCCCCAGCATTTT
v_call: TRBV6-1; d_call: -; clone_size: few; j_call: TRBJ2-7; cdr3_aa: CASSEEDYSYEQYF; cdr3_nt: TGTGCCAGCAGTGAGGAGGACTACTCCTACGAGCAGTACTTC
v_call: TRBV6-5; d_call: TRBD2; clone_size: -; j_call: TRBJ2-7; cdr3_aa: CASSYRLGGGYEQYF; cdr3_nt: TGTGCCAGCAGTTACCGGTTGGGCGGGGGCTACGAGCAGTACTTC
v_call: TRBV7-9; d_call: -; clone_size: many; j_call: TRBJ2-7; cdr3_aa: CASSSTGHPYEQYF; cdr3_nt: TGTGCCAGCAGCTCCACGGGACACCCTTACGAGCAGTACTTC
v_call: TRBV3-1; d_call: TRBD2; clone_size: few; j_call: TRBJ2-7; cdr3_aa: CASSQDYLAGNHEQYF; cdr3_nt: TGTGCCAGCAGCCAAGATTATCTAGCGGGGAATCACGAGCAGTACTTC
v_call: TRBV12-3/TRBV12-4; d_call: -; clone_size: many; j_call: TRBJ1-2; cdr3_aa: CASSSFAKANYGYTF; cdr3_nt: TGTGCCAGCAGTTCATTCGCCAAGGCTAACTATGGCTACACCTTC